This TCR beta chain came from a study of STAT5B mutations in CD4+ large granular lymphocyte leukemia. General study findings and limits: Patient CD4-sorted repertoires looked more clonal than healthy CD4+ repertoires, even without putative leukemic clones. No patients shared main leukemic clonotypes, though around 27% appeared at low frequency elsewhere.

Profiled with immunoSEQ multiplex PCR; TCRdb holds only in-frame clones, not every one. The sample lists fewer than 40,000 clones, about three quarters occurring once. V was trimmed by 0 bases and J by 0 bases, leaving 11 bases between them. This CDR3 is 15 amino acids long. Germline CDR1 is GTSNPN and CDR2 is SVGIG (reference sequence). This clone was found once. Its antigen is still unknown. Controls came from buffy coats of healthy blood donors. The V and J genes are TRBV30 and TRBJ1-1; no definite D call. The TCR was taken from a human donor in good health. Sequencing was performed on CD4+ T cells from blood buffy coats. Here the CDR3 DNA reads TGTGCCTGGAGTGTAGGGCAGTGGATGAACACTGAAGCTTTCTTT. Amino acid sequence: CAWSVGQWMNTEAFF. The entire variable domain, with the rest obtained from reference TRBV30 and TRBJ1-1, is as follows: SQTIHQWPATLVQPVGSPLSLECTVEGTSNPNLYWYRQAAGRGLQLLFYSVGIGQISSEVPQNLSASRPQDRQFILSSKKLLLSDSGFYLCAWSVGQWMNTEAFFGQGTRLTVV.